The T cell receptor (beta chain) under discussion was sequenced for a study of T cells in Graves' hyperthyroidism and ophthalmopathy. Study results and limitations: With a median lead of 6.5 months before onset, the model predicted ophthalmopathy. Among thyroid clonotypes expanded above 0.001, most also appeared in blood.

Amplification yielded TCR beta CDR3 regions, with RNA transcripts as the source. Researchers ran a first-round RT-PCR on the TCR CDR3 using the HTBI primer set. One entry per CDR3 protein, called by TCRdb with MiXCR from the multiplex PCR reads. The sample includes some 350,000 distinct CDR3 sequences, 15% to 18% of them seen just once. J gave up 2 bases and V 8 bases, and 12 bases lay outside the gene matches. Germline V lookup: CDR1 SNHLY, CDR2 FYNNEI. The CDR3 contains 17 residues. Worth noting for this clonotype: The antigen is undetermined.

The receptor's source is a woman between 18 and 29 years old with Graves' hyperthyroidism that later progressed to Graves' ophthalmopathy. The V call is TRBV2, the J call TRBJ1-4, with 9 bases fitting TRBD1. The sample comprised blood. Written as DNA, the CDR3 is TGTGCCAGCCAAGTCCCGGGACAGGGAAGCACTAATGAAAAACTGTTTTTT. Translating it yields CASQVPGQGSTNEKLFF.